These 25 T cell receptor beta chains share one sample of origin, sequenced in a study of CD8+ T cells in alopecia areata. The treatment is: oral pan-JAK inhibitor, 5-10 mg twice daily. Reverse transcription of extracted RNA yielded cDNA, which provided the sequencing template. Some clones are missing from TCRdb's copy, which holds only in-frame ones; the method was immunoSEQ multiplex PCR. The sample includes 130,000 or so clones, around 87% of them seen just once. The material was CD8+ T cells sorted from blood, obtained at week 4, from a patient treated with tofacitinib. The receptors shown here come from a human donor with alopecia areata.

The DNA of the CDR3 is TGTGCCAGCTCACCACAAAGGGACAGGGAAGAGACCCAGTACTTC. Protein: CASSPQRDREETQYF. The chain joins TRBV18 to TRBJ2-5, with 9 bases identical to TRBD1. Germline lookup yields CDR1 KGHSH and CDR2 LQKENI. V gave up 1 base and J gave up 3 bases; unmatched junction bases: 3. The CDR3 is made up of 15 amino acids.

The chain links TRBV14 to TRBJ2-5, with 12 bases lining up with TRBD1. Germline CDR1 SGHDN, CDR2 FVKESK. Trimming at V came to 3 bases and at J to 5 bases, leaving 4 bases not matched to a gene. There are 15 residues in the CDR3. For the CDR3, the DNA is TGTGCCAGCAGCCATTGGGACAGGGGGCCGGAGACCCAGTACTTC. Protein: CASSHWDRGPETQYF.

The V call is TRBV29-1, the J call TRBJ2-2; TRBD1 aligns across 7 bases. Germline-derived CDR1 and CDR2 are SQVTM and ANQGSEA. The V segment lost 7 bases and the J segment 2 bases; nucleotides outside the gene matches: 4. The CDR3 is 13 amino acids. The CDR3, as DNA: TGCAGCGCTCGGGACAGAAACACCGGGGAGCTGTTTTTT. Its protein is CSARDRNTGELFF.

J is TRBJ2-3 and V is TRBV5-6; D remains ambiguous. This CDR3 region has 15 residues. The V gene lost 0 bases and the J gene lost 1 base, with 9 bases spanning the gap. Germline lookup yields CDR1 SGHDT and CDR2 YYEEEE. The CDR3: CASSLEGRGTDTQYF. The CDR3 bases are TGTGCCAGCAGCTTGGAAGGACGGGGCACAGATACGCAGTATTTT.

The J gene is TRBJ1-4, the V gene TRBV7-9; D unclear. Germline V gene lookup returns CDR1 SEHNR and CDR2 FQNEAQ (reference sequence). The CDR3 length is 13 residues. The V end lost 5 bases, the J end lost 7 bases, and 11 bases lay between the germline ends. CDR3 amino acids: CASSPELGEKLFF. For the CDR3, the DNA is TGTGCCAGCAGCCCAGAGTTGGGTGAAAAACTGTTTTTT.

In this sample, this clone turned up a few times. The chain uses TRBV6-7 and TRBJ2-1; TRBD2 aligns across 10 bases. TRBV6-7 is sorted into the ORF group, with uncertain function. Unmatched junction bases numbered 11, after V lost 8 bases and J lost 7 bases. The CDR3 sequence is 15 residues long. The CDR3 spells CASAPLAGEGNEQFF. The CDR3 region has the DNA TGTGCCAGCGCCCCGCTAGCGGGAGAAGGTAATGAGCAGTTCTTC.

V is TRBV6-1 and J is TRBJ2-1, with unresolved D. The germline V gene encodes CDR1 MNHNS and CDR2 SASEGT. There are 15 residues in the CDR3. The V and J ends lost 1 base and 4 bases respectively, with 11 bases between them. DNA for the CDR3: TGTGCCAGCAGTGAAGATGGAGAAGTTTACAATGAGCAGTTCTTC. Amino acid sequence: CASSEDGEVYNEQFF.

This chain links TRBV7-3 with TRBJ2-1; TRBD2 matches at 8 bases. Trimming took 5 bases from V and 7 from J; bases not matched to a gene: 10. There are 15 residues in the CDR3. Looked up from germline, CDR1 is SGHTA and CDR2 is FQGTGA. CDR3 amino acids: CASSTSGTRGNEQFF. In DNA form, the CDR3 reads TGTGCCAGCAGCACTTCCGGGACTAGGGGAAATGAGCAGTTCTTC.

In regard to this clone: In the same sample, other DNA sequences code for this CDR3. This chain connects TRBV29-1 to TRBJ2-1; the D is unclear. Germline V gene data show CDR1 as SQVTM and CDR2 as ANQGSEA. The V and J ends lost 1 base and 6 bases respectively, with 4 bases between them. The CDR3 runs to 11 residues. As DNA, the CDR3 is TGCAGCGTTGAAGGTCGCAATGAGCAGTTCTTC. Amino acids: CSVEGRNEQFF.

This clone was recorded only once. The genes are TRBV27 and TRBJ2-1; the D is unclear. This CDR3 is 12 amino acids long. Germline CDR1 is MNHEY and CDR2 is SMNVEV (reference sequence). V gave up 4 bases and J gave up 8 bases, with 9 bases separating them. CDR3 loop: CASSSRRHEQFF. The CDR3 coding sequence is TGTGCCAGCAGTTCACGGCGGCATGAGCAGTTCTTC.

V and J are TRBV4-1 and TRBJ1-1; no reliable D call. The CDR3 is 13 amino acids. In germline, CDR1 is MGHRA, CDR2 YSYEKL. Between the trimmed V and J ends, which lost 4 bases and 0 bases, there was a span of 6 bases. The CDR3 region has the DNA TGCGCCAGCAGCCTAAAGTTGAACACTGAAGCTTTCTTT. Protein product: CASSLKLNTEAFF.

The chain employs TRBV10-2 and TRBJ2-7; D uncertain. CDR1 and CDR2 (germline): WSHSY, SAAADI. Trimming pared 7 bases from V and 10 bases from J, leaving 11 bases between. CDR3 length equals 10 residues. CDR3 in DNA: TGCGCCAGCAAGGGTGCAGGCCAGTACTTC. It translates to CASKGAGQYF.

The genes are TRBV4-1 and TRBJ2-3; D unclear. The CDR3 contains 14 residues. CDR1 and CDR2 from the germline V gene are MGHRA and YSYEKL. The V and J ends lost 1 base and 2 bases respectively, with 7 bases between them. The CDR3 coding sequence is TGCGCCAGCAGCCAAGGCGCAAACACAGATACGCAGTATTTT. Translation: CASSQGANTDTQYF.

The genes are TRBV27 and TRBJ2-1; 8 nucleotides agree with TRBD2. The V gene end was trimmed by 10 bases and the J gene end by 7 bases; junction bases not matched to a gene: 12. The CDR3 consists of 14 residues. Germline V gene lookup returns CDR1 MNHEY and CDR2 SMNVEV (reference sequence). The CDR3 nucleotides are TGTGCCACCCGTCTTGGAGCTAGCGGGAATGAGCAGTTCTTC. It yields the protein CATRLGASGNEQFF.

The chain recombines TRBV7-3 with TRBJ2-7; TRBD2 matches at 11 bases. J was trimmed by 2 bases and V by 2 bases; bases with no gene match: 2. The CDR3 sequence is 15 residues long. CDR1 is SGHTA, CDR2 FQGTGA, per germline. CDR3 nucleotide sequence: TGTGCCAGCAGCTTAGAACTAGCGGGAGCCTACGAGCAGTACTTC. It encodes CASSLELAGAYEQYF.

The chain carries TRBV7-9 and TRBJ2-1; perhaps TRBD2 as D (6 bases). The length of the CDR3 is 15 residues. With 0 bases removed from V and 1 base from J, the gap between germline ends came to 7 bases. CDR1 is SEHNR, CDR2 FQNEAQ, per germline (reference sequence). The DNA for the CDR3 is TGTGCCAGCAGCTTAGCGGAGGGTTCCTACAATGAGCAGTTCTTC. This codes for CASSLAEGSYNEQFF.

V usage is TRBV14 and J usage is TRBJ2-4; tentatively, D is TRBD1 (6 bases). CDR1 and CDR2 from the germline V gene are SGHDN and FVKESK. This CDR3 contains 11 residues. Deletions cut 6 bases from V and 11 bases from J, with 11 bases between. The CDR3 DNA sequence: TGTGCCAGCAGTCAACAGGGCTTTCAGTACTTC. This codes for CASSQQGFQYF.

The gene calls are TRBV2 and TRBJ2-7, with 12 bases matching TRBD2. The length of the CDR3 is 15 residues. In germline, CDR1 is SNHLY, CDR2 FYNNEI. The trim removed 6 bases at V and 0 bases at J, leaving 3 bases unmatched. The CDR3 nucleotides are TGTGCCAGCAGATGGACTAGCGGGGCCTCCTACGAGCAGTACTTC. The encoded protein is CASRWTSGASYEQYF.

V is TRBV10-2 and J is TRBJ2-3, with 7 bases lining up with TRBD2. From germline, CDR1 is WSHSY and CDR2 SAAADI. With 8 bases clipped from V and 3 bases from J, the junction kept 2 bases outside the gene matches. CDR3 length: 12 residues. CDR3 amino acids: CASERGTDTQYF. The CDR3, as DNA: TGCGCCAGCGAGCGGGGAACAGATACGCAGTATTTT.

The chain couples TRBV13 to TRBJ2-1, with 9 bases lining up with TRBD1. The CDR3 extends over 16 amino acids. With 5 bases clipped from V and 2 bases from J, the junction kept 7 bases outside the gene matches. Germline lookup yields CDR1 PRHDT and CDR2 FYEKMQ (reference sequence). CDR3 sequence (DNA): TGTGCCAGCAGCCCCCGGGACAGGGCCACCTACAATGAGCAGTTCTTC. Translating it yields CASSPRDRATYNEQFF.

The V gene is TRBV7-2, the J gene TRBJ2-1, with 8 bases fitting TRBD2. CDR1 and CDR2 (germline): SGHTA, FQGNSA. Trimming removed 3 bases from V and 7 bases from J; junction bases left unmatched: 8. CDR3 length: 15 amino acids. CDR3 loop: CASSFGSSGRNEQFF. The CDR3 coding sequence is TGTGCCAGCAGCTTCGGAAGCAGCGGGAGAAATGAGCAGTTCTTC.

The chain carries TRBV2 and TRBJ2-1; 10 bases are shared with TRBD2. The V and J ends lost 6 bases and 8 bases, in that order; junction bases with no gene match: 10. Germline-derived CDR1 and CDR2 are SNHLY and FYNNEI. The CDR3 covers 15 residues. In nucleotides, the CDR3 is TGTGCCAGCAGGCTCCGGGAGCGGGAGGGACATGAGCAGTTCTTC. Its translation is CASRLREREGHEQFF.

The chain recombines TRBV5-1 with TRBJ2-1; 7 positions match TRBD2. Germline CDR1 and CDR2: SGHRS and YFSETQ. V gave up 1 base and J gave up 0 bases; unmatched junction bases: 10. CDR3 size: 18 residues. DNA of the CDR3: TGCGCCAGCAGCTTGATGGTTCCGGGCGGGAGCTCCTACAATGAGCAGTTCTTC. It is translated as CASSLMVPGGSSYNEQFF.

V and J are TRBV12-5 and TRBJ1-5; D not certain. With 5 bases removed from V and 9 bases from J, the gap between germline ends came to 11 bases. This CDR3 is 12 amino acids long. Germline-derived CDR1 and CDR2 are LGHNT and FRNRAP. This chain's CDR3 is CASGAFDGPQHF. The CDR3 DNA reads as TGTGCTAGTGGTGCTTTCGATGGGCCCCAGCATTTT.

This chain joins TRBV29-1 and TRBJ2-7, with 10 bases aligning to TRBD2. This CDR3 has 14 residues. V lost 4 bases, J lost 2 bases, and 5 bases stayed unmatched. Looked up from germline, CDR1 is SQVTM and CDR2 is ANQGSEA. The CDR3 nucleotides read TGCAGCGTTGGAGGACTAGCGGCGACCTACGAGCAGTACTTC. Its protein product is CSVGGLAATYEQYF.